What follows are 24 T cell receptor beta chains derived from one specimen sequenced in a study of CD8 T cells in Susac syndrome. With random hexamers, roughly 0.45 to 1 ug RNA was reverse transcribed. TCRdb redid the calling of the immunoSEQ multiplex PCR reads with MiXCR, one entry per CDR3 protein. The sample yields 250,000 to 300,000 distinct CDR3 sequences, 75% to 85% seen once. Sample: CD8+ T cells from PBMCs. These receptors were taken from a human donor with multiple sclerosis.

The CDR3 reads CASSLAFSQYEQYF. DNA of the CDR3: TGTGCCAGCAGCTTAGCGTTCTCCCAGTACGAGCAGTACTTC. V gene TRBV7-9 combines with J gene TRBJ2-7; D is ambiguous. The CDR3 is 14 residues long. Trimming removed 0 bases at V and 4 bases at J, with 10 bases between. Germline V CDR1 and CDR2: SEHNR, FQNEAQ (reference sequence). Looking up the rest from reference TRBV7-9 and TRBJ2-7 gives the full variable domain: DTGVSQNPRHKITKRGQNVTFRCDPISEHNRLYWYRQTLGQGPEFLTYFQNEAQLEKSRLLSDRFSAERPKGSFSTLEIQRTEQGDSAMYLCASSLAFSQYEQYFGPGTRLTVT.

CDR3 in DNA: TGTGCCATCAGTGAACTAGCGGGAGGGCCCTACGAGCAGTACTTC. This gives the protein CAISELAGGPYEQYF. V gene TRBV10-3 combines with J gene TRBJ2-7, with TRBD2 identical over 13 bases. J was trimmed by 2 bases and V by 3 bases; bases with no gene match: 1. CDR3 size: 15 residues. Germline assignment: CDR1 ENHRY and CDR2 SYGVKD.

V and J are TRBV6-5 and TRBJ1-2, with D possibly being TRBD1 (6 bases). CDR3 length equals 14 residues. Germline CDR1 reads MNHEY; CDR2 reads SVGAGI. V gave up 0 bases and J gave up 4 bases, with 9 bases separating them. Here the CDR3 DNA reads TGTGCCAGCAGTTACTCCGCAGGGGCCTATGGCTACACCTTC. Encoded protein: CASSYSAGAYGYTF.

The V gene is TRBV20-1, the J gene TRBJ2-1; perhaps TRBD2 as D (6 bases). CDR3 size: 17 residues. Trimming cost V 3 bases and J 0 bases, with 18 bases left between them. Per germline, CDR1 DFQATT and CDR2 SNEGSKA (reference sequence). The CDR3 nucleotides read TGCAGTGCTAGGCCCCCCGCCATAGCGGTCTCCTACAATGAGCAGTTCTTC. Its translation is CSARPPAIAVSYNEQFF.

This chain connects TRBV7-8 to TRBJ2-1; 14 nucleotides align to TRBD2. CDR1 is SGHVS and CDR2 is FQNEAQ in the germline V gene. The CDR3 is 17 residues long. V trimming: 5 bases; J trimming: 3 bases; junction bases outside the gene matches: 6. In DNA form, the CDR3 reads TGTGCCAGCAGCCGATCGGGACTAGCGGGGGACTACAATGAGCAGTTCTTC. It encodes CASSRSGLAGDYNEQFF.

The V gene is TRBV7-9, the J gene TRBJ2-5; 8 bases map to TRBD2. The CDR3 spans 14 residues. Per germline, CDR1 SEHNR and CDR2 FQNEAQ (reference sequence). V shed 4 bases and J 5 bases; nucleotides not matched to a gene: 6. The CDR3 loop is CASSSLGRAETQYF. DNA for the CDR3: TGTGCCAGCAGCTCCCTCGGGAGGGCGGAGACCCAGTACTTC.

The chain links TRBV10-3 to TRBJ2-2; 7 bases map to TRBD2. Germline V CDR1 and CDR2: ENHRY, SYGVKD. The CDR3 is made up of 18 amino acids. The ends lost 3 bases at V and 1 base at J; junction bases unmatched: 11. The CDR3 region is CAISEFAGLAVNTGELFF. The CDR3 DNA sequence: TGTGCCATCAGTGAATTCGCGGGGCTAGCGGTGAACACCGGGGAGCTGTTTTTT.

The chain joins TRBV7-9 to TRBJ2-1; 7 nucleotides match TRBD2. Germline V gives CDR1 SEHNR, CDR2 FQNEAQ (reference sequence). There are 17 residues in the CDR3. V lost 3 bases, J lost 2 bases, and 10 bases stayed unmatched. Here the CDR3 DNA reads TGTGCCAGCAGCTTCCTGTTCGCGGGAGAAACCTACAATGAGCAGTTCTTC. Translating it yields CASSFLFAGETYNEQFF.

Concerning this clonotype: The junction and the germline gene differ at one end; a read error may be behind it. J is TRBJ2-2 and V is TRBV4-3; TRBD1 might be the D (6 bases). Germline V CDR1 and CDR2: LGHNA, YSLEER. The CDR3 is made up of 16 amino acids. CDR3 in amino acids: CASSQERGQMTGELFF. The CDR3 DNA follows: TGCGCCAGCAGCCAAGAAAGAGGACAGATGACCGGGGAGCTTTTTTTT.

V usage is TRBV4-3 and J usage is TRBJ2-3, with D possibly being TRBD2 (6 bases). With 4 bases removed from V and 5 bases from J, the gap between germline ends came to 22 bases. This CDR3 has 17 amino acids. In germline, CDR1 is LGHNA, CDR2 YSLEER. CDR3 sequence: CASSPQEGRLVEDTQYF. The CDR3 DNA follows: TGCGCCAGCAGCCCCCAAGAGGGTAGACTAGTGGAAGATACGCAGTATTTT.

This clonotype occurred once. V usage is TRBV5-6 and J usage is TRBJ2-7; D is undetermined. The CDR3 has 11 residues. Looked up from germline, CDR1 is SGHDT and CDR2 is YYEEEE. V dropped 7 bases and J dropped 4 bases, with 9 bases sitting between them. The CDR3 spells CASCQDYEQYF. Written as DNA, the CDR3 is TGTGCCAGCTGTCAAGATTACGAGCAGTACTTC.

The chain is built from TRBV18 and TRBJ2-6; no clear D gene. V shed 3 bases and J shed 2 bases, with 11 bases lying between them. This CDR3 spans 16 amino acids. Germline V gene lookup returns CDR1 KGHSH and CDR2 LQKENI. The CDR3 DNA reads as TGTGCCAGCTCACCCCCCTGGGGTGCTGGGGCCAACGTCCTGACTTTC. The encoded protein is CASSPPWGAGANVLTF.

CDR3 sequence (DNA): TGTGCCAGCAGCAGCGGCCCCCAGGGTCTCGGCTACGAGCAGTACTTC. This codes for CASSSGPQGLGYEQYF. The chain is built from TRBV6-1 and TRBJ2-7; D could derive from TRBD1 or TRBD2 (5 bases each). V lost 6 bases, J lost 3 bases, and 21 bases lay in between. Germline assignment: CDR1 MNHNS and CDR2 SASEGT. This CDR3 is 16 amino acids long.

The chain uses TRBV20-1 and TRBJ2-7, with D possibly TRBD2 on 6 matching bases. Germline V gives CDR1 DFQATT, CDR2 SNEGSKA (reference sequence). Between the trimmed V and J ends, which lost 0 bases and 3 bases, there was a span of 18 bases. The CDR3 spans 16 residues. CDR3 region: CSARDPQTGASYEQYF. The DNA of the CDR3 is TGCAGTGCTAGAGACCCCCAAACGGGAGCCAGCTACGAGCAGTACTTC.

The V gene is TRBV3-1, the J gene TRBJ1-5; D might be TRBD1 (6 bases). The germline V gene encodes CDR1 LGHDT and CDR2 YNNKEL (reference sequence). The V gene lost 5 bases and the J gene lost 3 bases, with 17 bases spanning the gap. The CDR3 is 16 residues long. The CDR3 spells CASSLGPAGDNQPQHF. CDR3 coding DNA: TGTGCCAGCAGCTTGGGGCCCGCAGGGGACAATCAGCCCCAGCATTTT. Full variable domain (missing parts from reference TRBV3-1 and TRBJ1-5): DTAVSQTPKYLVTQMGNDKSIKCEQNLGHDTMYWYKQDSKKFLKIMFSYNNKELIINETVPNRFSPKSPDKAHLNLHINSLELGDSAVYFCASSLGPAGDNQPQHFGDGTRLSIL.

V is TRBV6-5 and J is TRBJ1-5; the D gene is possibly TRBD1 (6 bases). CDR1 and CDR2 from the germline V gene are MNHEY and SVGAGI. This CDR3 is built from 13 residues. Trimming stripped 2 bases from V and 7 bases from J, with 9 bases between. CDR3 sequence: CASSYGGAQPQHF. For the CDR3, the DNA is TGTGCCAGCAGTTACGGGGGGGCACAGCCCCAGCATTTT.

This clonotype was seen a few times. The rearrangement uses TRBV13 and TRBJ1-1; no clear D gene. V was pared by 8 bases and J by 4 bases, with 8 bases between. The CDR3 spans 11 residues. Germline values: CDR1 PRHDT, CDR2 FYEKMQ (reference sequence). The chain's CDR3 is CASSGGTEAFF. The CDR3 region has the DNA TGTGCCAGCTCGGGAGGCACTGAAGCTTTCTTT.

The chain employs TRBV13 and TRBJ2-1; possible D gene TRBD2, 5 bases. V lost 5 bases, J lost 1 base, and 9 bases lay in between. This CDR3 spans 14 amino acids. CDR1 and CDR2 (germline): PRHDT, FYEKMQ (reference sequence). CDR3 in amino acids: CASSPERSYNEQFF. CDR3 sequence (DNA): TGTGCCAGCAGCCCCGAGCGGTCCTACAATGAGCAGTTCTTC.

Concerning this clonotype itself: Mismatch with germline at one junction end may stem from a read error. The chain links TRBV10-3 to TRBJ2-5; 11 bases are shared with TRBD2. Germline CDR1 is ENHRY and CDR2 is SYGVKD. The CDR3 is 14 amino acids. The CDR3 nucleotides are TGTGCCATCAAGGAGGCGGGACTAGCGGAGACACCGTTCTTC. This codes for CAIKEAGLAETPFF.

V usage is TRBV10-3 and J usage is TRBJ2-7, with D unresolved. The CDR3 has 17 residues. The germline V gene encodes CDR1 ENHRY and CDR2 SYGVKD. V was clipped by 0 bases and J by 2 bases, with 17 bases between them. This chain's CDR3 is CAISESWPSRGPYEQYF. The DNA for the CDR3 is TGTGCCATCAGTGAGTCATGGCCTTCGAGAGGCCCCTACGAGCAGTACTTC.

The rearrangement joins TRBV7-8 to TRBJ2-7; D tentatively reads TRBD1 or TRBD2 (5 bases each). The germline CDR1 and CDR2 sequences are SGHVS and FQNEAQ. There are 15 residues in the CDR3. Trimming removed 3 bases at V and 2 bases at J, with 14 bases between. The DNA for the CDR3 is TGTGCCAGCAGCTTGGACCGGGACCTTACCTACGAGCAGTACTTC. Its protein is CASSLDRDLTYEQYF. Full variable domain (remainder filled in from reference TRBV7-8 and TRBJ2-7): GAGVSQSPRYKVAKRGQDVALRCDPISGHVSLFWYQQALGQGPEFLTYFQNEAQLDKSGLPSDRFFAERPEGSVSTLKIQRTQQEDSAVYLCASSLDRDLTYEQYFGPGTRLTVT.

The V and J genes are TRBV29-1 and TRBJ2-7; unclear D gene. The germline CDR1 and CDR2 sequences are SQVTM and ANQGSEA. Deletions cut 2 bases from V and 1 base from J, with 15 bases between. This CDR3 is 15 amino acids long. Written as DNA, the CDR3 is TGCAGCGTTGAATTATCGGTCGGCGGATCCTACGAGCAGTACTTC. It translates to CSVELSVGGSYEQYF.

V and J are TRBV5-8 and TRBJ1-1; maybe TRBD1 (6 bases). The CDR3 contains 17 residues. Germline CDR1 SGHTS, CDR2 YDEGEE. The ends were cut back, 1 base at V and 0 bases at J, with 16 bases in the middle. CDR3: CASSLYGQLGMNTEAFF. DNA for the CDR3: TGTGCCAGCAGCTTGTACGGACAGCTCGGCATGAACACTGAAGCTTTCTTT.

The chain couples TRBV7-9 to TRBJ1-1; a weak D match, TRBD1 (5 bases). This CDR3 has 16 amino acids. From germline, CDR1 is SEHNR and CDR2 FQNEAQ (reference sequence). Between the trimmed V and J ends, which lost 2 bases and 4 bases, there was a span of 17 bases. DNA of the CDR3: TGTGCCAGCAGCTTAAATTTAGGGGTGAGGGTCACTGAAGCTTTCTTT. It translates to CASSLNLGVRVTEAFF.